The rows below give T cell receptor beta chains drawn from one sample of a study of cytomegalovirus exposure and HLA in healthy donors. The protocol was immunoSEQ multiplex PCR, while the TCRdb copy is restricted to in-frame clones and leaves out a portion. Among tens of thousands of clones listed, about 80% were seen once. The sequenced material came from PBMCs. The receptors were sampled from a human donor in good health. The CDR3 runs from the conserved cysteine through the conserved F or W. The order of the fields is V gene, J gene, CDR3 protein.

TRBV28	TRBJ2-1	CASSSLSGSAYNEQFF
TRBV7-3	TRBJ1-2	CASSPGGVGVYGYTF
TRBV19	TRBJ2-6	CASIGLRVSISGANVLTF
TRBV15	TRBJ1-2	CATSRPFRGAMGYTF
TRBV7-9	TRBJ2-7	CASRGIEGEQYF
TRBV20-1	TRBJ2-5	CSASWRETQYF
TRBV18	TRBJ2-5	CASSPGAQGETQYF
TRBV5-5	TRBJ2-5	CASSSNLAGDGQETQYF
TRBV6-1	TRBJ2-7	CASSEMLAGTYEQYF
TRBV9	TRBJ1-1	CASSWTGDTEAFF
TRBV19	TRBJ2-3	CASTPRTGTDTQYF
TRBV28	TRBJ2-1	CASRSGDAYNEQFF
TRBV6-1	TRBJ2-2	CASRIVGGYTGELFF
TRBV27	TRBJ2-7	CASSRSPSYEQYF
TRBV7-6	TRBJ2-6	CASSLTDPTFSGANVLTF
TRBV19	TRBJ2-7	CASSIIPGESYEQYF
TRBV15	TRBJ2-5	CATSRSRGFLLEQYF
TRBV5-4	TRBJ2-5	CASSDRGLETQYF
TRBV28	TRBJ1-5	CASTGTGAGGQPQHF
TRBV5-5	TRBJ2-2	CASSIGTGRTGELFF
TRBV9	TRBJ1-4	CASSARTGYNEKLFF
TRBV29-1	TRBJ2-1	CSYNDGSSYNEQFF